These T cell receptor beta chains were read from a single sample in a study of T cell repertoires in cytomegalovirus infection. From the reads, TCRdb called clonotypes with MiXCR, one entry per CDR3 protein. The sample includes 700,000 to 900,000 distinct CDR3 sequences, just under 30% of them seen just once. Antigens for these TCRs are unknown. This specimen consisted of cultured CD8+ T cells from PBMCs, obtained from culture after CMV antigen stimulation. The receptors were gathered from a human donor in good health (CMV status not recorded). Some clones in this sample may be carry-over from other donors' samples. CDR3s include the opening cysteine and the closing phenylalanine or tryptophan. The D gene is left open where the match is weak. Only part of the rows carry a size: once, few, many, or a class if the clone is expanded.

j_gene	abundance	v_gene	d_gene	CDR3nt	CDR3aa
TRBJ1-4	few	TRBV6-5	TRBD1	TGTGCCAGCAGGACAATCGGGACAGGAGATGAAAAACTGTTTTTT	CASRTIGTGDEKLFF
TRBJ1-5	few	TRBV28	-	TGTGCCAGCAGTGACCCCGGGAATCAGCCCCAGCATTTT	CASSDPGNQPQHF
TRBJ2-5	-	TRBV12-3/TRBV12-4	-	TGTGCCAGCAGTACAGGGTACCAAGAGACCCAGTACTTC	CASSTGYQETQYF
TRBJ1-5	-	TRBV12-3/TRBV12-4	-	TGTGCCAGCAGTCTTGGACACCCGAATCAGCCCCAGCATTTT	CASSLGHPNQPQHF
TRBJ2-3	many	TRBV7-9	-	TGTGCCAGCAGCTTACCCCGCGGGCAGGTCCTGATCACAGATACGCAGTATTTT	CASSLPRGQVLITDTQYF
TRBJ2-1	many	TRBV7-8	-	TGTGCCAGCAGCTTAGATGGCGATGAGCAGTTCTTC	CASSLDGDEQFF
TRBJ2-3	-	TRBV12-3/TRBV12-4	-	TGTGCCAGCAGTTTCGGTATCGGAGCCAGCACAGATACGCAGTATTTT	CASSFGIGASTDTQYF
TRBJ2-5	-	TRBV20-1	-	TGCAGTGCCAGGAGGGGGCTCAGGGAGACCCAGTACTTC	CSARRGLRETQYF
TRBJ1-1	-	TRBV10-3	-	TGTGCCATCAGGGACAGCCTGAACACTGAAGCTTTCTTT	CAIRDSLNTEAFF
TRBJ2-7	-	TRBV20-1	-	TGCAGTGCTAGAGGAGACCCGGACCCCCACGAGCAGTACTTC	CSARGDPDPHEQYF
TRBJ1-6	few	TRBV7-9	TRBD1	TGTGCCAGCAGCCTGACAGACAGGGGGCTCGGCTCACCCCTCCACTTT	CASSLTDRGLGSPLHF
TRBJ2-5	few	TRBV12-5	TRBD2	TGTGCTAGTGGTTTGACACGGGATACCCGGTCACCGAAGCGGGGGTGGGAGACCCAGTACTTC	CASGLTRDTRSPKRGWETQYF
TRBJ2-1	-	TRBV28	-	TGTGCCAGCAGTTTAAGTTCAGGGATGGGACGTGAGCAGTTCTTC	CASSLSSGMGREQFF
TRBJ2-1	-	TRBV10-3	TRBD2	TGTGCCATCAGTGAGCCGGGACTAGCGGGATACAATGAGCAGTTCTTC	CAISEPGLAGYNEQFF
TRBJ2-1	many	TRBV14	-	TGTGCCAGCAGCCAAGATATTTTTAGGACACGGGATGACGATGAGCAGTTCTTC	CASSQDIFRTRDDDEQFF
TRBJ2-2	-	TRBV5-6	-	TGTGCCAGCAGCCAGGGGATCGGGGAGCTGTTTTTT	CASSQGIGELFF
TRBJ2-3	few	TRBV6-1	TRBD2	TGTGCCAGCAGTTGTCAACTAGCGGGGGGGAATACGCAGTATTTT	CASSCQLAGGNTQYF
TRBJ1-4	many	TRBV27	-	TGTGCCAGCACCTCGACAACGGTGAGGGGTGAAAAACTGTTTTTT	CASTSTTVRGEKLFF
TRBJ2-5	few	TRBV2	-	TGTGCCAGCAGTGAAGGGACCGGGGCGGGGGAGACCCAGTACTTC	CASSEGTGAGETQYF
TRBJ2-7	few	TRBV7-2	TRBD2	TGTGCCAGCAGCAATGGTCGGCAGGGAGGGACCTACGAGCAGTACTTC	CASSNGRQGGTYEQYF
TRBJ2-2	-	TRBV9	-	TGTGCCAGCAGCGTAGGGGTCAGCCTGACGGAGCTGTTTTTT	CASSVGVSLTELFF
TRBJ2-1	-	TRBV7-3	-	TGTGCCAGCAGCTTAAAGGGGGGACTTCACAATGAGCAGTTCTTC	CASSLKGGLHNEQFF
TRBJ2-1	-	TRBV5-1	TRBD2	TGCGCCAGCAGCTTAGGTCTAGCGGGGGAGGATGAGCAGTTCTTC	CASSLGLAGEDEQFF
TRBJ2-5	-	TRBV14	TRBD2	TGTGCCAGCATGGTAGCGGGCACTCAAGAGACCCAGTACTTC	CASMVAGTQETQYF
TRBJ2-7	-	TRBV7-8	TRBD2	TGTGCCAGCAGCTTACCTGGGACTAGGGTTCGCTACGAGCAGTACTTC	CASSLPGTRVRYEQYF
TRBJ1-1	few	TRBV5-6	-	TGTGCCAGCAGCTACGGGGGAGGGTCTATGGTAACTTTCTTT	CASSYGGGSMVTFF
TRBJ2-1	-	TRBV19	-	TGTGCCAGTAGTATCCTTCCGGGCGGGGTTATTCATGAGCAGTTCTTC	CASSILPGGVIHEQFF
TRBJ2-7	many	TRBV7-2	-	TGTGCCAGCAGCTTAATTTCCGTCAGCTCCTACGAGCAGTACTTC	CASSLISVSSYEQYF
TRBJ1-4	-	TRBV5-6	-	TGTGCCAGCAGCTTGTGGGATCAGGGGATCTATAATGAAAAACTGTTTTTT	CASSLWDQGIYNEKLFF
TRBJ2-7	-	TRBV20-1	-	TGCAGTGCTCCCCTTAAACAGGGTGGATACGAGCAGTACTTC	CSAPLKQGGYEQYF
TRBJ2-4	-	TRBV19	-	TGTGCCAGTAGCCCTCACGGAAAAGGCTTAGGGGCCAAAAACATTCAGTACTTC	CASSPHGKGLGAKNIQYF
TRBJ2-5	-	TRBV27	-	TGTGCCAGCAGTTTAGCCCCCCCGGCGGAGACCCAGTACTTC	CASSLAPPAETQYF
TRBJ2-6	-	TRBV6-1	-	TGTGCCAGCAGAAAGAACCATCGGTTACAGTCTGGGGCCAACGTCCTGACTTTC	CASRKNHRLQSGANVLTF
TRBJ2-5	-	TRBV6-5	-	TGTGCCAGCAGTTACCTGGGAGCGACTGGCCCTCAAGAGACCCAGTACTTC	CASSYLGATGPQETQYF
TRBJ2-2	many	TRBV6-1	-	TGTGCCAGCAGTGGGTCAGGGCTCCGCTATGAGAACACCGGGGAGCTGTTTTTT	CASSGSGLRYENTGELFF
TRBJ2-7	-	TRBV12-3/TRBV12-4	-	TGTGCCAGCGCCCTGGGTGGCGGCGAGCAGTACTTC	CASALGGGEQYF
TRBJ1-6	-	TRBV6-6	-	TGTGCCAGCAGCCCCGGCGGGGGACAAACCGACTTCGGCGATAATTCACCCCTCCACTTT	CASSPGGGQTDFGDNSPLHF
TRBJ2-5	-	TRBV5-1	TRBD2	TGCGCCAGCAGCTTGAACCCATGGGGAGGGGACGAGACCCAGTACTTC	CASSLNPWGGDETQYF
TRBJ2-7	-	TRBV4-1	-	TGCGCCAGCAGCCAAGGATGGGGGGCTTTGGACTACGAGCAGTACTTC	CASSQGWGALDYEQYF
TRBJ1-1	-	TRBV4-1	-	TGCGCCAGCAGCCAACAGGGTGTGGGGACTGAAGCTTTCTTT	CASSQQGVGTEAFF
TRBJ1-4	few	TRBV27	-	TGTGCCAGCAGTCGGGATAATGAAAAACTGTTTTTT	CASSRDNEKLFF
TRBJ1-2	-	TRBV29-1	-	TGCAGCGTTGAAGACAGGGTGAACTATGGCTACACCTTC	CSVEDRVNYGYTF
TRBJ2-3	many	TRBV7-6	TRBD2	TGTGCCAGCAGCCCTCTTAGCGGGGGGGCGCCCACAGATACGCAGTATTTT	CASSPLSGGAPTDTQYF
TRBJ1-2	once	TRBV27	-	TGTGCCACAAGACGGGACTATGGCTACACCTTC	CATRRDYGYTF
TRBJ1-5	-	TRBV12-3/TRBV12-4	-	TGTGCCAGCAACCTCGACAGACAGCCCCAGCATTTT	CASNLDRQPQHF